This note documents a single T cell receptor beta chain sequence. Its antigen is unknown. Time point given: week 35, safety follow-up. It was 300 ug of mutant IDH1 20-mer peptide that made up each vaccine dose, given with topical imiquimod. Eight vaccine doses were administered to patients at weeks 1, 3, 5, 7, 11, 15, 19 and 23. Donors had new WHO grade 3 or 4 IDH1-mutant, ATRX-lost astrocytomas. This specimen comes from a study of a mutant IDH1 vaccine in newly diagnosed glioma. Study-level information: The initiation of vaccination occurred 4-6 weeks after radiotherapy alone, or with temozolomide cycles. Treated patients comprised 62.5% males and approximately 38% females, mean age about 38 years.

The data were produced by immunoSEQ multiplex PCR, yet TCRdb's version contains in-frame clones alone and is incomplete. The sample includes about 48,000 clones, 65% to 80% of them seen just once. The CDR3 consists of 15 residues. The ends lost 7 bases at V and 6 bases at J; junction bases unmatched: 13. Germline CDR1 and CDR2: SGHNT and YYREEE (reference sequence). The chain has TRBV5-4 and TRBJ2-3; 8 positions agree with TRBD2. This specimen consisted of PBMCs, obtained from a glioma patient whose treatment included an IDH1 peptide vaccine. This clonotype was sampled from a man aged 35-49 years with glioma. The CDR3 spells CASRFGTSTADTQYF. The DNA for the CDR3 is TGTGCCAGCCGGTTCGGGACTAGTACGGCCGATACGCAGTATTTT.